This TCR beta chain was obtained from a study of T cell responses to AZD1222 COVID-19 vaccine. For the study at large: Second doses were pooled across both intervals (about 4 or about 12 weeks). Whole-study findings and limits: No day 14 peak samples; only post-peak repertoires were characterized. Researchers report vaccine-associated CD4 TCRs spanning spike, with dominance at 160-218 and 743-854. Clonal diversity was possibly underestimated, and white British individuals and females predominated among donors.

The length of the CDR3 is 13 residues. Trimming took 0 bases from V and 1 from J, leaving 1 base between them. Per germline, CDR1 MNHEY and CDR2 SVGAGI. Here immunoSEQ multiplex PCR was the method, and the copy in TCRdb shows in-frame clones only, minus some. This sample has about 120,000 clones, with more than 80% found just once. As to this clone: Its antigen is unidentified.

The V call is TRBV6-5, the J call TRBJ2-1; D ambiguous. The origin of this receptor is an adult in good health. The sample was peripheral blood, taken on day 0 of AZD1222 vaccination. The CDR3 bases are TGTGCCAGCAGTTACTCTTCCTACAATGAGCAGTTCTTC. Its translation is CASSYSSYNEQFF.